These 30 T cell receptor beta chains share one sample of origin, sequenced in a study of immune evolution from preneoplasia to lung adenocarcinoma. Measured with immunoSEQ multiplex PCR; TCRdb has only the in-frame clones, and not every one. The table includes several thousand clones, 65% to 85% detected once. Specimen: FFPE normal lung tissue adjacent to the tumor. The receptors were sampled from a person aged 45-69 years with lung adenocarcinoma.

As to this clone: This CDR3 is also generated by other DNA sequences in the sample. The chain recombines TRBV5-4 with TRBJ2-1; 10 bases match TRBD1. The CDR3 has 14 amino acids. CDR1 is SGHNT, CDR2 YYREEE, per germline (reference sequence). V trimming: 4 bases; J trimming: 8 bases; junction bases outside the gene matches: 6. The CDR3 protein is CASSPGQGLYEQFF. The CDR3 coding sequence is TGTGCCAGCAGCCCGGGACAGGGGTTGTATGAGCAGTTCTTC.

The chain uses TRBV6-5 and TRBJ2-1; 9 bases map to TRBD1. CDR1 is MNHEY and CDR2 is SVGAGI in the germline V gene. Trimming removed 6 bases from V and 4 bases from J; junction bases left unmatched: 7. The CDR3 consists of 15 residues. CDR3 loop: CASRKDRGTYNEQFF. In DNA, the CDR3 is TGTGCCAGCAGAAAGGACAGGGGCACTTACAATGAGCAGTTCTTC.

The J gene is TRBJ2-2, the V gene TRBV29-1; D is possibly TRBD2 (6 bases). Trimming removed 6 bases at V and 2 bases at J, with 7 bases between. The CDR3 consists of 12 residues. From germline, CDR1 is SQVTM and CDR2 ANQGSEA. The CDR3 region is CSVGLNTGELFF. CDR3 nucleotide sequence: TGCAGCGTGGGACTTAACACCGGGGAGCTGTTTTTT.

This chain joins TRBV28 and TRBJ2-3, with D unresolved. Germline values: CDR1 MDHEN, CDR2 SYDVKM. Trimming removed 6 bases from V and 2 bases from J, with 15 bases in between. This CDR3 spans 15 amino acids. The CDR3 coding sequence is TGTGCCAGCAGCTCGCCTCAAGGAGCCACAGATACGCAGTATTTT. The encoded protein is CASSSPQGATDTQYF.

This clone was counted between two and nine times. Different DNA sequences within this sample yield the same CDR3. V usage is TRBV6-5 and J usage is TRBJ1-1, with D perhaps matching TRBD1 (5 bases). Trimming took off 6 bases at V and 0 bases at J, with 8 bases between the two ends. There are 13 residues in the CDR3. Germline values: CDR1 MNHEY, CDR2 SVGAGI. The DNA for the CDR3 is TGTGCCAGCAGGAGAGGGGTGAACACTGAAGCTTTCTTT. Translated: CASRRGVNTEAFF.

This rearrangement joins TRBV7-3 to TRBJ1-1; TRBD1 might be the D (5 bases). CDR3 length equals 14 residues. Trimming removed 4 bases from V and 4 bases from J, with 13 bases in between. Per the germline V gene, CDR1 is SGHTA and CDR2 is FQGTGA. This CDR3 reads CASSSNPGGTEAFF. The CDR3 DNA is TGTGCCAGCAGCTCCAACCCCGGGGGCACTGAAGCTTTCTTT.

The chain couples TRBV20-1 to TRBJ1-1, with D unresolved. The CDR3 totals 11 residues. Germline lookup yields CDR1 DFQATT and CDR2 SNEGSKA (reference sequence). V was shortened by 3 bases and J by 5 bases, with 7 bases between the two germline ends. The CDR3 here is CSASPRTEAFF. In DNA form, the CDR3 reads TGCAGTGCTAGCCCACGGACTGAAGCTTTCTTT.

The chain is built from TRBV6-1 and TRBJ1-5; no firm D call. The CDR3 length is 13 residues. Germline assignment: CDR1 MNHNS and CDR2 SASEGT. Trimming stripped 5 bases from V and 4 bases from J, with 9 bases between. The DNA of the CDR3 is TGTGCCAGCAGTCAAAAGGTAAATCAGCCCCAGCATTTT. It translates to CASSQKVNQPQHF.

In this sample, this clone turned up a few times. This sequence joins TRBV4-1 and TRBJ1-5; TRBD1 is a possible D gene (6 bases). Trimming left V 4 bases short and J 6 bases short, with 19 bases between. CDR3 size: 16 residues. Germline CDR1 reads MGHRA; CDR2 reads YSYEKL. For the CDR3, the DNA is TGCGCCAGCAGCCTCACTGCAGGGGTAGGCGGTCAGCCCCAGCATTTT. Its protein product is CASSLTAGVGGQPQHF.

This chain connects TRBV5-1 to TRBJ2-1, with 7 nucleotides matching TRBD2. The CDR3 extends over 15 amino acids. CDR1 and CDR2 (germline): SGHRS, YFSETQ. The trim removed 4 bases at V and 6 bases at J, leaving 10 bases unmatched. This CDR3 is CASSRAGVGPNEQFF. The CDR3 DNA is TGCGCCAGCAGCCGTGCGGGAGTCGGACCCAATGAGCAGTTCTTC.

The V and J genes are TRBV28 and TRBJ2-2; TRBD2 agrees at 8 bases. The germline CDR1 and CDR2 sequences are MDHEN and SYDVKM. The CDR3 extends over 14 amino acids. V dropped 8 bases and J dropped 5; count of bases not matched to a gene: 7. In nucleotides, the CDR3 is TGTGCCAGCCGCCCCGGGGGGGGGACCGGGGAGCTGTTTTTT. Residues: CASRPGGGTGELFF.

Of note for this clone: The conserved phenylalanine or tryptophan normally closing the CDR3 is absent here, so this likely arose from a read error. The DNA is left out, because the CDR3 cannot be placed on it with certainty; the CDR3 is given as TCRdb lists it. The V and J genes are TRBV5-6 and TRBJ2-4; whether TRBD2, the table's D call, matches the DNA was not checked. The CDR3 spans 9 residues, counting both ends. CDR1 is SGHDT, CDR2 YYEEEE, per germline. Here the CDR3 reads CASSYVLVS.

The chain combines TRBV7-9 with TRBJ2-7; the match to TRBD2 covers 7 bases. Germline trimming cut 4 bases from V and 5 bases from J; bases unmatched to any gene: 8. The CDR3 covers 14 residues. In germline, CDR1 is SEHNR, CDR2 FQNEAQ (reference sequence). CDR3: CASSSGLDHHEQYF. The DNA of the CDR3 is TGTGCCAGCAGCTCCGGACTAGATCACCACGAGCAGTACTTC.

The chain employs TRBV28 and TRBJ1-2; 10 nucleotides line up with TRBD1. The CDR3 loop spans 15 amino acids. With V trimmed by 8 bases and J by 5 bases, 11 bases remained unmatched. Germline V gene lookup returns CDR1 MDHEN and CDR2 SYDVKM. The CDR3 coding sequence is TGTGCCAGCGGGAATTCGAGGGGACAGGGGTATGGCTACACCTTC. It yields the protein CASGNSRGQGYGYTF.

The chain joins TRBV28 to TRBJ2-7; D is perhaps TRBD1 (6 bases). V was shortened by 6 bases and J by 2 bases, with 14 bases between the two germline ends. Germline V gene lookup returns CDR1 MDHEN and CDR2 SYDVKM. The CDR3 length is 14 residues. CDR3 protein: CASSPLDRTYEQYF. In nucleotides, the CDR3 is TGTGCCAGCAGCCCCTTGGACAGAACCTACGAGCAGTACTTC. Full variable domain (remainder filled in from reference TRBV28 and TRBJ2-7): DVKVTQSSRYLVKRTGEKVFLECVQDMDHENMFWYRQDPGLGLRLIYFSYDVKMKEKGDIPEGYSVSREKKERFSLILESASTNQTSMYLCASSPLDRTYEQYFGPGTRLTVT.

The genes are TRBV5-1 and TRBJ1-2, with D possibly matching TRBD1 (5 bases). Germline V CDR1 and CDR2: SGHRS, YFSETQ. Trimming removed 0 bases at V and 7 bases at J, with 13 bases between. CDR3 length: 14 residues. CDR3 nucleotide sequence: TGCGCCAGCAGCTTGGCCGACGGGGCAATTGGCTACACCTTC. The encoded protein is CASSLADGAIGYTF.

The chain combines TRBV6-6 with TRBJ1-4; D ambiguous. Trimming took 7 bases from V and 8 from J, leaving 8 bases between them. The germline V gene has CDR1 MNHNY and CDR2 SVGAGI (reference sequence). There are 11 residues in the CDR3. The CDR3: CASTGGEKLFF. CDR3 coding DNA: TGTGCCAGCACTGGCGGAGAAAAACTGTTTTTT.

The gene calls are TRBV6-5 and TRBJ1-2; no reliable D call. CDR3 length: 15 amino acids. Germline assignment: CDR1 MNHEY and CDR2 SVGAGI. With 4 bases removed from V and 6 bases from J, the gap between germline ends came to 18 bases. CDR3 coding DNA: TGTGCCAGCAGTTTCTTGTCCCAAGATCCAAATGGCTACACCTTC. Translated, it gives CASSFLSQDPNGYTF.

The CDR3 DNA reads as TGCAGCGTGGAGGGACAGGGGGGAGGCTACACCTTC. This sequence encodes CSVEGQGGGYTF. The genes are TRBV29-1 and TRBJ1-2; 11 nucleotides agree with TRBD1. This CDR3 is built from 12 residues. V was clipped by 6 bases and J by 8 bases; unmatched bases: 5. Germline values: CDR1 SQVTM, CDR2 ANQGSEA.

This clone was seen more than once but under ten times. This rearrangement joins TRBV15 to TRBJ1-3, with a tentative D call TRBD1 (6 bases). Trimming shortened V by 5 bases and J by 3 bases, and 17 bases separated the two germline ends. The CDR3 has 16 amino acids. Germline V lookup: CDR1 LNHNV, CDR2 YYDKDF (reference sequence). For the CDR3, the DNA is TGTGCCACCAGCGAAGCCACAGGGTCCTATGGAAACACCATATATTTT. This translates into CATSEATGSYGNTIYF.

The CDR3 here is CASSFQGAKGYTF. CDR3 DNA: TGTGCCAGCAGCTTTCAGGGGGCGAAAGGCTACACCTTC. The chain recombines TRBV5-6 with TRBJ1-2; 8 bases fit TRBD1. The germline V gene has CDR1 SGHDT and CDR2 YYEEEE. Unmatched junction bases numbered 5, after V lost 2 bases and J lost 8 bases. CDR3 size: 13 residues.

J is TRBJ1-5 and V is TRBV19; D is unresolved. CDR3 length equals 15 residues. Germline CDR1 LNHDA, CDR2 SQIVND (reference sequence). V lost 4 bases, J lost 2 bases, and 12 bases lay in between. CDR3 sequence: CASSKWSSGNQPQHF. In nucleotides, the CDR3 is TGTGCCAGTAGTAAATGGAGTTCGGGCAATCAGCCCCAGCATTTT.

This clone was seen more than once but under ten times. The rearrangement joins TRBV2 to TRBJ2-6; possible D gene TRBD2, 6 bases. Germline values: CDR1 SNHLY, CDR2 FYNNEI. The CDR3 consists of 15 residues. Trimming took off 8 bases at V and 0 bases at J, with 11 bases between the two ends. The CDR3 loop reads CASRGGASGANVLTF. The CDR3 region has the DNA TGTGCCAGCCGCGGCGGGGCCTCTGGGGCCAACGTCCTGACTTTC.

The CDR3 is CASSFGTGYSNQPQHF. CDR3 DNA: TGTGCCAGCAGCTTCGGGACAGGATATAGCAATCAGCCCCAGCATTTT. The chain uses TRBV7-8 and TRBJ1-5; the match to TRBD1 covers 8 bases. CDR3 length: 16 amino acids. Germline V CDR1 and CDR2: SGHVS, FQNEAQ. The trim removed 3 bases at V and 0 bases at J, leaving 4 bases unmatched. The variable domain in full, with the rest retrieved from reference TRBV7-8 and TRBJ1-5, is GAGVSQSPRYKVAKRGQDVALRCDPISGHVSLFWYQQALGQGPEFLTYFQNEAQLDKSGLPSDRFFAERPEGSVSTLKIQRTQQEDSAVYLCASSFGTGYSNQPQHFGDGTRLSIL.

The rearrangement uses TRBV5-3 and TRBJ1-5, with D possibly matching TRBD1 (5 bases). Being an ORF, TRBV5-3 has a function that is uncertain. V lost 1 base and J 9 bases, leaving 17 bases between the germline ends. The CDR3 consists of 15 residues. The CDR3 here is CARSLSRDSSPPQHF. CDR3 in DNA: TGTGCCAGAAGCTTGTCCCGGGACTCTAGCCCGCCCCAGCATTTT.

The chain combines TRBV18 with TRBJ1-1; a possible D gene is TRBD1 (5 bases). Germline CDR1 and CDR2: KGHSH and LQKENI. V was clipped by 1 base and J by 6 bases, with 9 bases between them. This CDR3 has 13 residues. The chain's CDR3 is CASSPRQSAEAFF. In DNA, the CDR3 is TGTGCCAGCTCACCACGACAGTCCGCTGAAGCTTTCTTT.

The genes are TRBV15 and TRBJ1-2, with 7 bases lining up with TRBD1. CDR3 length: 15 residues. From germline, CDR1 is LNHNV and CDR2 YYDKDF (reference sequence). The trim removed 3 bases at V and 5 bases at J, leaving 9 bases unmatched. The CDR3 sequence is CATSSLDRVEYGYTF. As DNA, the CDR3 is TGTGCCACCAGCAGCCTAGACAGGGTCGAATATGGCTACACCTTC.

This sequence joins TRBV27 and TRBJ2-7; 8 nucleotides match TRBD2. The CDR3 length is 15 residues. With 5 bases clipped from V and 1 base from J, the junction kept 7 bases outside the gene matches. Germline V gives CDR1 MNHEY, CDR2 SMNVEV (reference sequence). The CDR3 loop is CASSGFGGGSYEQYF. The CDR3 region has the DNA TGTGCCAGCAGTGGCTTCGGCGGGGGGTCCTACGAGCAGTACTTC.

This clone was seen more than once but under ten times. This chain links TRBV28 with TRBJ1-1; no reliable D call. CDR1 is MDHEN and CDR2 is SYDVKM in the germline V gene. There are 14 residues in the CDR3. Trimming stripped 2 bases from V and 3 bases from J, with 10 bases between. The CDR3 nucleotides read TGTGCCAGCAGTTTACTGAACGGATACACTGAAGCTTTCTTT. It yields the protein CASSLLNGYTEAFF.

This clone was observed once. The V gene is TRBV19, the J gene TRBJ2-3; no clear D. The CDR3 extends over 15 amino acids. The germline CDR1 and CDR2 sequences are LNHDA and SQIVND (reference sequence). V lost 3 bases and J lost 1, with 11 bases in between. The CDR3 DNA follows: TGTGCCAGTAGTATGTCCGGGCCAGGCACAGATACGCAGTATTTT. Translating it yields CASSMSGPGTDTQYF.